The 21 T cell receptor beta chains reported below all come from one sample, sequenced in a study of T cell responses to AZD1222 COVID-19 vaccine. Sequencing was performed with immunoSEQ multiplex PCR; in TCRdb, only in-frame clones are kept and a portion is missing. Of some 120,000 clones listed, 75% to 95% are singletons. The sample in question was peripheral blood, obtained on day 0 of AZD1222 vaccination. The receptor set was obtained from an adult in good health.

V is TRBV7-2 and J is TRBJ1-2, with 9 positions matching TRBD1. Germline values: CDR1 SGHTA, CDR2 FQGNSA. The ends lost 7 bases at V and 8 bases at J; junction bases unmatched: 8. The CDR3 has 13 residues. The CDR3 DNA reads TGTGCCAGCACCTCGACAGGGGGAGAGGGCTACACCTTC. It specifies CASTSTGGEGYTF.

The rearrangement joins TRBV5-1 to TRBJ2-3; TRBD1 matches 10 bases. Germline CDR1 and CDR2: SGHRS and YFSETQ. The trim removed 6 bases at V and 1 base at J, leaving 5 bases unmatched. CDR3 length: 15 amino acids. The CDR3 sequence is CASTGTGDRTDTQYF. The DNA for the CDR3 is TGCGCCAGCACCGGGACAGGGGACCGCACAGATACGCAGTATTTT. Drawing the rest from reference TRBV5-1 and TRBJ2-3, the complete variable domain is KAGVTQTPRYLIKTRGQQVTLSCSPISGHRSVSWYQQTPGQGLQFLFEYFSETQRNKGNFPGRFSGRQFSNSRSEMNVSTLELGDSALYLCASTGTGDRTDTQYFGPGTRLTVL.

The chain uses TRBV4-3 and TRBJ2-2; 12 bases align to TRBD2. The CDR3 covers 17 residues. After removal of 0 bases from V and 5 bases from J, the junction contained 4 bases not matched to a gene. Germline CDR1 and CDR2: LGHNA and YSLEER. The CDR3 protein is CASSQELAGGRTGELFF. CDR3 coding DNA: TGCGCCAGCAGCCAAGAACTAGCGGGAGGTAGGACCGGGGAGCTGTTTTTT.

This rearrangement joins TRBV7-3 to TRBJ2-6; D uncertain. Trimming pared 6 bases from V and 4 bases from J, leaving 7 bases between. Germline V gives CDR1 SGHTA, CDR2 FQGTGA. CDR3 length: 13 residues. CDR3 amino acids: CASSPEGANVLTF. CDR3 bases: TGTGCCAGCAGTCCTGAGGGGGCCAACGTCCTGACTTTC.

The V call is TRBV25-1, the J call TRBJ2-3; D uncertain. The CDR3 consists of 16 residues. Germline V gives CDR1 MGHDK, CDR2 SYGVNS. Trimming removed 1 base at V and 0 bases at J, with 11 bases between. CDR3 coding DNA: TGTGCCAGCAGTGAATGGGCAGATTCTAGCACAGATACGCAGTATTTT. As protein: CASSEWADSSTDTQYF.

DNA of the CDR3: TGTGCCAGCAACCTTATCGCGGGCCTGAGCACAGATACGCAGTATTTT. Protein sequence: CASNLIAGLSTDTQYF. The chain is built from TRBV7-2 and TRBJ2-3; a possible D gene is TRBD2 (5 bases). Trimming pared 7 bases from V and 0 bases from J, leaving 17 bases between. CDR3 length equals 16 residues. Germline V gives CDR1 SGHTA, CDR2 FQGNSA.

The genes are TRBV5-8 and TRBJ2-7; TRBD1 aligns across 8 bases. J lost 3 bases, V lost 4 bases, and 6 bases had no gene match. The CDR3 contains 14 residues. The V gene's germline CDR1 is SGHTS and CDR2 YDEGEE. CDR3 nucleotide sequence: TGTGCCAGCAGCAGACAGGGGTCGCTCTACGAGCAGTACTTC. Amino acid sequence: CASSRQGSLYEQYF.

The chain couples TRBV7-2 to TRBJ1-1; D gene uncertain. V was cut by 0 bases and J by 3 bases, with 5 bases left in between. This CDR3 spans 13 amino acids. Germline V lookup: CDR1 SGHTA, CDR2 FQGNSA. The CDR3 here is CASSLALDTEAFF. The CDR3 bases are TGTGCCAGCAGCTTAGCGCTGGACACTGAAGCTTTCTTT.

The V gene is TRBV14, the J gene TRBJ2-7; 8 positions match TRBD1. CDR3 length equals 16 residues. The germline CDR1 and CDR2 sequences are SGHDN and FVKESK. J lost 4 bases, V lost 1 base, and 9 bases had no gene match. The CDR3, as DNA: TGTGCCAGCAGCCAAGGAGCAGGGGGCATTAATTACGAGCAGTACTTC. Protein product: CASSQGAGGINYEQYF. Together with reference TRBV14 and TRBJ2-7, the CDR3 gives the full variable domain: EAGVTQFPSHSVIEKGQTVTLRCDPISGHDNLYWYRRVMGKEIKFLLHFVKESKQDESGMPNNRFLAERTGGTYSTLKVQPAELEDSGVYFCASSQGAGGINYEQYFGPGTRLTVT.

This chain connects TRBV2 to TRBJ1-1; the D is unclear. Germline lookup yields CDR1 SNHLY and CDR2 FYNNEI. The germline V and J ends were trimmed by 4 bases and 0 bases, with 6 bases remaining between them. CDR3 length: 13 residues. CDR3: CASSVGMNTEAFF. In nucleotides, the CDR3 is TGTGCCAGCAGTGTGGGGATGAACACTGAAGCTTTCTTT.

The chain couples TRBV6-5 to TRBJ2-1, with 7 bases matching TRBD1. Trimming took 6 bases from V and 5 from J; bases not matched to a gene: 10. The CDR3 loop spans 15 amino acids. Germline V gene data show CDR1 as MNHEY and CDR2 as SVGAGI. Here the CDR3 DNA reads TGTGCCAGCAGCAAAGGGACAGAAAGTCACAATGAGCAGTTCTTC. Residues: CASSKGTESHNEQFF.

This clone was counted once. The chain employs TRBV4-3 and TRBJ1-2; D gene ambiguous. Trimming pared 4 bases from V and 6 bases from J, leaving 12 bases between. The CDR3 is made up of 13 amino acids. Germline CDR1 reads LGHNA; CDR2 reads YSLEER. The chain's CDR3 is CASSRGPYNGYTF. The CDR3 DNA reads as TGCGCCAGCAGCCGCGGACCGTATAATGGCTACACCTTC.

The chain uses TRBV5-1 and TRBJ1-4, with 8 bases aligning to TRBD1. V lost 7 bases to trimming and J lost 3 bases; unmatched junction nucleotides: 5. The CDR3 length is 14 residues. Germline V gene data show CDR1 as SGHRS and CDR2 as YFSETQ. The CDR3 protein is CASHDRGPNEKLFF. The DNA for the CDR3 is TGCGCCAGCCATGACAGGGGTCCTAATGAAAAACTGTTTTTT.

The chain recombines TRBV12-3 or TRBV12-4 with TRBJ1-1; no firm D call. This CDR3 spans 13 amino acids. V was shortened by 3 bases and J by 5 bases, with 10 bases between the two germline ends. The CDR3 DNA reads TGTGCCAGCAGTTTTAACCCTGGGACTGAAGCTTTCTTT. This codes for CASSFNPGTEAFF.

The J gene is TRBJ2-1, the V gene TRBV19; maybe TRBD1 (6 bases). The germline V gene has CDR1 LNHDA and CDR2 SQIVND (reference sequence). V lost 5 bases to trimming and J lost 0 bases, with 11 bases between them. The CDR3 sequence is 15 residues long. This CDR3 reads CASSGDRSSYNEQFF. CDR3 DNA sequence: TGTGCCAGTAGTGGCGACAGGAGCTCCTACAATGAGCAGTTCTTC. Full variable domain (remainder filled in from reference TRBV19 and TRBJ2-1): DGGITQSPKYLFRKEGQNVTLSCEQNLNHDAMYWYRQDPGQGLRLIYYSQIVNDFQKGDIAEGYSVSREKKESFPLTVTSAQKNPTAFYLCASSGDRSSYNEQFFGPGTRLTVL.

This chain uses TRBV5-4 with TRBJ2-1, with a tentative D call TRBD1 (6 bases). The germline V gene has CDR1 SGHNT and CDR2 YYREEE (reference sequence). The CDR3 consists of 16 residues. V lost 0 bases and J lost 0, with 10 bases in between. CDR3 nucleotide sequence: TGTGCCAGCAGCTTGGCCATAGGGGGCTCCTACAATGAGCAGTTCTTC. It is translated as CASSLAIGGSYNEQFF. Combining the CDR3 with reference TRBV5-4 and TRBJ2-1 gives the whole variable domain ETGVTQSPTHLIKTRGQQVTLRCSSQSGHNTVSWYQQALGQGPQFIFQYYREEENGRGNFPPRFSGLQFPNYSSELNVNALELDDSALYLCASSLAIGGSYNEQFFGPGTRLTVL.

V usage is TRBV4-1 and J usage is TRBJ1-1; no clear D gene. Germline-derived CDR1 and CDR2 are MGHRA and YSYEKL. The CDR3 covers 13 residues. Between the trimmed V and J ends, which lost 4 bases and 1 base, there was a span of 7 bases. The CDR3 loop is CASSLGRNTEAFF. The DNA for the CDR3 is TGCGCCAGCAGCCTAGGGCGGAACACTGAAGCTTTCTTT.

Worth noting for this clone: The junction does not match germline at one end; this may be a read error. V and J are TRBV27 and TRBJ2-1; no clear D gene. This CDR3 has 12 amino acids. Germline CDR1 MNHEY, CDR2 SMNVEV (reference sequence). CDR3 DNA sequence: TGTGCCAGCAGTCAAACCTATAATGAGCAGTTCTTC. This encodes CASSQTYNEQFF.

The rearrangement uses TRBV19 and TRBJ1-3; 7 positions match TRBD1. This CDR3 contains 15 residues. Per germline, CDR1 LNHDA and CDR2 SQIVND (reference sequence). Trimming removed 8 bases from V and 2 bases from J; junction bases left unmatched: 9. The CDR3 spells CASGLSGGTGNTIYF. CDR3 in DNA: TGTGCCAGTGGGCTGTCAGGGGGAACTGGAAACACCATATATTTT.

The sample holds a few counts of this clone. The genes are TRBV9 and TRBJ2-3, with 7 bases matching TRBD2. V lost 2 bases to trimming and J lost 6 bases; unmatched junction nucleotides: 6. Per the germline V gene, CDR1 is SGDLS and CDR2 is YYNGEE. CDR3 length equals 14 residues. This CDR3 reads CASSVLAAPDTQYF. The DNA of the CDR3 is TGTGCCAGCAGCGTCCTAGCGGCGCCTGATACGCAGTATTTT.

The V call is TRBV5-6, the J call TRBJ2-7; D gene ambiguous. Between the trimmed V and J ends, which lost 3 bases and 5 bases, there was a span of 9 bases. The CDR3 totals 12 residues. Per germline, CDR1 SGHDT and CDR2 YYEEEE. Here the CDR3 reads CASSYSPDEQYF. In DNA, the CDR3 is TGTGCCAGCAGCTATTCCCCTGACGAGCAGTACTTC.